This TCR beta chain was sequenced in a study of vaccination and CD4 T cells after COVID-19. V was cut by 5 bases and J by 4 bases, with 11 bases left in between. Germline CDR1 is LNHNV and CDR2 is YYDKDF (reference sequence). The CDR3 runs to 13 residues. Treatment specified: approximately 10-day PBMC culture with coronavirus spike peptide pools or control peptides (ViraFEST assay). This clonotype has a single count. As yet, its antigen is unknown. Cultured CD4+ T cell DNA underwent sequencing with the Oncomine TCR Beta short-read assay. Each CDR3 protein is one row after TCRdb ran MiXCR on the PCR reads. The data contain 9,000 to 15,000 distinct CDR3 sequences, approximately 60% of them singletons.

Sequenced material: CD4+ T cells from blood, cultured in vitro. The receptor was isolated from a human donor who had recovered from COVID-19. The chain employs TRBV15 and TRBJ1-2; D is ambiguous. In DNA, the CDR3 is TGTGCCACCAGCGCCGGGCAGAGCTATGGCTACACCTTC. It translates to CATSAGQSYGYTF.